The source of this TCR beta chain is a study of blood T cell repertoires in COVID-19. The V gene's germline CDR1 is MNHEY and CDR2 SVGEGT. The J segment lost 8 bases and the V segment lost 0 bases, leaving 5 bases of the junction unmatched. This CDR3 contains 16 residues. This clone was detected only once. The authors' processing: Scientists estimated how many nucleated cells there were by amplifying reference gene primers. The method was immunoSEQ multiplex PCR; TCRdb's version includes in-frame clones alone and lacks a portion of them. The D gene and trimming were derived from the DNA, and the V and J assignments and clone size from that table. The profile shows tens of thousands of clones, about 86% of them singletons.

Sequencing was performed on peripheral blood. This TCR was recovered from a man aged 65-85 years with acute or convalescent COVID-19. The chain joins TRBV6-2 or TRBV6-3 to TRBJ1-6; TRBD1 matches 9 bases. The CDR3 nucleotides read TGTGCCAGCAGTTACTCGACAGGGGGATTCGATTCACCCCTCCACTTT. Amino acid sequence: CASSYSTGGFDSPLHF.